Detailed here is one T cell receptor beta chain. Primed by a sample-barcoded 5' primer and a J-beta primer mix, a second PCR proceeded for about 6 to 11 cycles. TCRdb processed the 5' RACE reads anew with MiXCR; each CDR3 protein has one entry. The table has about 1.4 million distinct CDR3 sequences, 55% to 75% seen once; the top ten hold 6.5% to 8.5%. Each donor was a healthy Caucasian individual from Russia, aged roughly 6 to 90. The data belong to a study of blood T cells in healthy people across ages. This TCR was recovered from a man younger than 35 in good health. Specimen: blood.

DNA of the CDR3: TGTGCCAGCAGCCAGTCCCTGGTCGCTAACTATGGCTACACCTTC. This translates into CASSQSLVANYGYTF. The genes are TRBV3-1 and TRBJ1-2; D remains unclear. Trimming cost V 3 bases and J 0 bases, with 11 bases left between them. CDR1 is LGHDT and CDR2 is YNNKEL in the germline V gene (reference sequence). This CDR3 spans 15 amino acids.